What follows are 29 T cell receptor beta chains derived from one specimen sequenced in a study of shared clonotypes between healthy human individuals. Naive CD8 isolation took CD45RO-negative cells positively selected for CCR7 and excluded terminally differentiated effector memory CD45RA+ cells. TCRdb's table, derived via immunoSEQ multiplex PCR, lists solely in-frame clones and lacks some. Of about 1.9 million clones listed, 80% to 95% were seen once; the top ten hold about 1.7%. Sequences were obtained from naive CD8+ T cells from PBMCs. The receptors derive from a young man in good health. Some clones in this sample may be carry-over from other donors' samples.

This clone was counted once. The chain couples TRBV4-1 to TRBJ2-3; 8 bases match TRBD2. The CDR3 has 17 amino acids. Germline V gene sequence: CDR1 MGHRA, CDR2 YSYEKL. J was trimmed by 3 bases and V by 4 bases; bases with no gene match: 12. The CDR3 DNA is TGCGCCAGCAGCCCCTCTGGGGGCGGGAGGTCGACAGATACGCAGTATTTT. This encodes CASSPSGGGRSTDTQYF.

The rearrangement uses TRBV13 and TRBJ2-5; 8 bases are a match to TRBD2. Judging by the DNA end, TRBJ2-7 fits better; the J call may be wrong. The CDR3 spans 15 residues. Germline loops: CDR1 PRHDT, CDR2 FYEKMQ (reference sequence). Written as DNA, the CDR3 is TGTGCCAGCAGCCCGACCGGGCGGGAGGCGCGCGAGCAGTACTTC. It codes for CASSPTGREAREQYF.

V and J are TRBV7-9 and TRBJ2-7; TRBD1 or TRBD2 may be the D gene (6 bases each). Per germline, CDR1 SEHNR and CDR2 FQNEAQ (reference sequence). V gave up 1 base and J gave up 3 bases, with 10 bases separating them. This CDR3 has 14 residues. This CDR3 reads CASSLEKGGYEQYF. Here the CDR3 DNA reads TGTGCCAGCAGCTTAGAAAAGGGGGGCTACGAGCAGTACTTC.

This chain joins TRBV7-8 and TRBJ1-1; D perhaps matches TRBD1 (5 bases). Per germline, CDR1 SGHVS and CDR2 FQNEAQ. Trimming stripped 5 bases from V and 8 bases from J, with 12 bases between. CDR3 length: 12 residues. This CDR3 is CASSPSGAEAFF. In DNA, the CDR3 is TGTGCCAGCAGCCCATCTGGGGCAGAAGCTTTCTTT.

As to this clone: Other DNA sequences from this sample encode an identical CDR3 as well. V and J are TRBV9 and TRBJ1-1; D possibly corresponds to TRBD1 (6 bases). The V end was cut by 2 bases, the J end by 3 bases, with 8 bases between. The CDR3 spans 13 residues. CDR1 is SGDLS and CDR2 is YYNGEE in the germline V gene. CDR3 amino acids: CASSVGGYTEAFF. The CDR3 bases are TGTGCCAGCAGCGTCGGGGGCTACACTGAAGCTTTCTTT. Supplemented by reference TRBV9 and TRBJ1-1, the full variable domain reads DSGVTQTPKHLITATGQRVTLRCSPRSGDLSVYWYQQSLDQGLQFLIQYYNGEERAKGNILERFSAQQFPDLHSELNLSSLELGDSALYFCASSVGGYTEAFFGQGTRLTVV.

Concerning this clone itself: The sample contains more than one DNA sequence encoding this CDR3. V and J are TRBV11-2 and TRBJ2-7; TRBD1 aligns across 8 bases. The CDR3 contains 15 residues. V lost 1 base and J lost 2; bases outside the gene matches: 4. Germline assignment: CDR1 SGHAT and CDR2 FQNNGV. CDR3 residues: CASSLGAGGPYEQYF. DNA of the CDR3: TGTGCCAGCAGCTTAGGGGCAGGGGGCCCCTACGAGCAGTACTTC.

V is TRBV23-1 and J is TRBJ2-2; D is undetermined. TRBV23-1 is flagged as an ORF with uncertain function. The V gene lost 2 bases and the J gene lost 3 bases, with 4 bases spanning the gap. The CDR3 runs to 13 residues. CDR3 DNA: TGCGCCAGCAGTCAACATCACACCGGGGAGCTGTTTTTT. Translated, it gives CASSQHHTGELFF.

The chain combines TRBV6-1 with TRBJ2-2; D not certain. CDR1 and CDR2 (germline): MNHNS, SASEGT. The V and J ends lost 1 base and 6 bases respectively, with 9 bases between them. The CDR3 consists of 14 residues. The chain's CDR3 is CASSEGGWAGELFF. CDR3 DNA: TGTGCCAGCAGTGAAGGGGGATGGGCCGGGGAGCTGTTTTTT.

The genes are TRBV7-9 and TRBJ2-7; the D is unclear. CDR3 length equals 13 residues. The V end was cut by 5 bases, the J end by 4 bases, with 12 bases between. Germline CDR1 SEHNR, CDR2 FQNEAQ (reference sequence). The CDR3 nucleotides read TGTGCCAGCAGCCCCGTGGTGAATTACGAGCAGTACTTC. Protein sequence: CASSPVVNYEQYF.

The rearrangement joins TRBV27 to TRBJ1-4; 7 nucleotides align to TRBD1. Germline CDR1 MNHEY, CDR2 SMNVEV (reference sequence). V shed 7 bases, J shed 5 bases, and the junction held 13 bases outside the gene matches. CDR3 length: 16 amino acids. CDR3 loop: CASTLTGPALNEKLFF. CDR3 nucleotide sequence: TGTGCCAGCACCCTGACAGGGCCCGCCCTCAATGAAAAACTGTTTTTT.

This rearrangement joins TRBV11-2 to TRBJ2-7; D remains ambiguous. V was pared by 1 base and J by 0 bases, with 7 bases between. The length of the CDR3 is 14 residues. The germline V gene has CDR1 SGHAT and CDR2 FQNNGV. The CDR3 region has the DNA TGTGCCAGCAGCTTAGGCTTTGGCTCCTACGAGCAGTACTTC. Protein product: CASSLGFGSYEQYF.

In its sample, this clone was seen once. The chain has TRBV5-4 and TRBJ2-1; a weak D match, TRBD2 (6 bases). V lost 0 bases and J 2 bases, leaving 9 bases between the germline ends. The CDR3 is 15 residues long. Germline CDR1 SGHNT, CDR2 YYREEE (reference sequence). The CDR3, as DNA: TGTGCCAGCAGCTTGGTGGTAGCGGCCTACAATGAGCAGTTCTTC. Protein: CASSLVVAAYNEQFF.

The CDR3 DNA sequence: TGTGCCACCTCGACAGGGAAAAGGATAGGAGGGTCTGAAAAACTGTTTTTT. Translation: CATSTGKRIGGSEKLFF. V gene TRBV7-8 combines with J gene TRBJ1-4; 7 bases match TRBD1. The CDR3 totals 17 residues. Germline assignment: CDR1 SGHVS and CDR2 FQNEAQ. The V gene end was trimmed by 10 bases and the J gene end by 7 bases; junction bases not matched to a gene: 21.

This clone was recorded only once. CDR3 DNA: TGTGCCAGCAGCCTTGACAGGGGCTCTGGAAACACCATATATTTT. Its translation: CASSLDRGSGNTIYF. The chain is built from TRBV27 and TRBJ1-3, with TRBD1 matching over 8 bases. With 6 bases clipped from V and 0 bases from J, the junction kept 4 bases outside the gene matches. Germline CDR1 and CDR2: MNHEY and SMNVEV (reference sequence). The CDR3 runs 15 residues.

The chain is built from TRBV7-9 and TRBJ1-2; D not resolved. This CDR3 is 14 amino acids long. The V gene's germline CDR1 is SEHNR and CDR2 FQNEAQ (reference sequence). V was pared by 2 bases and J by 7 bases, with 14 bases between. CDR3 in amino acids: CASSLPREWAGYTF. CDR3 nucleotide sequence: TGTGCCAGCAGCTTACCCCGGGAATGGGCTGGCTACACCTTC.

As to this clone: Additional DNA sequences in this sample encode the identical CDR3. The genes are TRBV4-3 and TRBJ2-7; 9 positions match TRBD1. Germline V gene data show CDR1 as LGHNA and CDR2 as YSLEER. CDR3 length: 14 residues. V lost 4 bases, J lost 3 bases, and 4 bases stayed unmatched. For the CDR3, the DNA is TGCGCCAGCAGCCCAGGGACAGGGAGCTACGAGCAGTACTTC. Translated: CASSPGTGSYEQYF.

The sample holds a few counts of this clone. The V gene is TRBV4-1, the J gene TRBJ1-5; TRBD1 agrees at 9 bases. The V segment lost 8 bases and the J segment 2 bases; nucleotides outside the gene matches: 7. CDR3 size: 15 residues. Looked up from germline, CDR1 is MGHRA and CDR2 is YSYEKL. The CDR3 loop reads CASLGGQGGNQPQHF. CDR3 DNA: TGCGCCAGCCTCGGGGGACAGGGCGGCAATCAGCCCCAGCATTTT.

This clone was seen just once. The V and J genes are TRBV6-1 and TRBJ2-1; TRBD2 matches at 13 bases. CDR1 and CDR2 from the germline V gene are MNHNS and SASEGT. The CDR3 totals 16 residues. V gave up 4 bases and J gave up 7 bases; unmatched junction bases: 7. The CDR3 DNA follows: TGTGCCAGCAGTGCACGGACTAGCGGGAGAATTAATGAGCAGTTCTTC. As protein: CASSARTSGRINEQFF.

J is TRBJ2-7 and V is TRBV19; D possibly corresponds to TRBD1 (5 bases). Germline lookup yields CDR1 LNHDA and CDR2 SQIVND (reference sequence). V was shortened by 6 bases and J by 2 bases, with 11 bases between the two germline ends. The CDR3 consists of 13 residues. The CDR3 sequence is CASRDSNTYEQYF. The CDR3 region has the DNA TGTGCCAGTAGAGACAGCAACACCTACGAGCAGTACTTC.

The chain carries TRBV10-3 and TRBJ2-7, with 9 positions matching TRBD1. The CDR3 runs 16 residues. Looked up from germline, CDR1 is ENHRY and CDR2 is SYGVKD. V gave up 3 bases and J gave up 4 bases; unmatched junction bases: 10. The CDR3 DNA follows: TGTGCCATCAGTGACCTCACCGGGACAGGGTTGTACGAGCAGTACTTC. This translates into CAISDLTGTGLYEQYF.

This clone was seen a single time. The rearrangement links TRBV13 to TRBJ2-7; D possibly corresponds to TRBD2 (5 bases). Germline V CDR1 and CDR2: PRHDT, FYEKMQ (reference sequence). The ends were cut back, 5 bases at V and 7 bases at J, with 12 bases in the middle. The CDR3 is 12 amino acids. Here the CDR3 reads CASSVGVFEQYF. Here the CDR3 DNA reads TGTGCCAGCAGCGTCGGGGTCTTTGAGCAGTACTTC.

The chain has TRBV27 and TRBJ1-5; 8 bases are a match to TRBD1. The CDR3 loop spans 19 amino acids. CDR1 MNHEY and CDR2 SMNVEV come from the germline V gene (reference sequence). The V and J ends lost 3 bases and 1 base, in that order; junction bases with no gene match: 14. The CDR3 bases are TGTGCCAGCAGTTTTCCCGGGACAGGTGAGTTTTTGAGCAATCAGCCCCAGCATTTT. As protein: CASSFPGTGEFLSNQPQHF.

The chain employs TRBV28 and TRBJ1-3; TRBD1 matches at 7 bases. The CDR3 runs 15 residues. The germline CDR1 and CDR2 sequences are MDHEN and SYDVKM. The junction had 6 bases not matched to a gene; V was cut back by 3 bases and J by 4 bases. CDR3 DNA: TGTGCCAGCAGTTTGGGATGGGGACAGGGAAACACCATATATTTT. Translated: CASSLGWGQGNTIYF.

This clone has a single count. CDR3 amino acids: CASSLVFGATNEKLFF. In nucleotides, the CDR3 is TGTGCCAGCAGCTTGGTATTCGGGGCAACTAATGAAAAACTGTTTTTT. The rearrangement uses TRBV5-8 and TRBJ1-4; D remains ambiguous. Germline CDR1 SGHTS, CDR2 YDEGEE. The CDR3 is 16 residues long. V was pared by 0 bases and J by 0 bases, with 9 bases between.

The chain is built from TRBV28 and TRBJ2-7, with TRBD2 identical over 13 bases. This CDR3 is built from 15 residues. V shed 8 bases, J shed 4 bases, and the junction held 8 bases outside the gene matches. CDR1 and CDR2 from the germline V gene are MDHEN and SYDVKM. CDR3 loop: CASRWTSGSGYEQYF. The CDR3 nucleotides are TGTGCCAGCCGATGGACTAGCGGGAGCGGGTACGAGCAGTACTTC.

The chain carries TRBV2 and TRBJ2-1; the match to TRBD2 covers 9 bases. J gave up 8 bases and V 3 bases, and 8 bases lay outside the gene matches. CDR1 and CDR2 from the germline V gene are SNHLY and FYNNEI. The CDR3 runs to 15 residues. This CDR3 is CASSDGAGGSDEQFF. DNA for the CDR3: TGTGCCAGCAGTGACGGAGCGGGAGGTAGCGATGAGCAGTTCTTC.

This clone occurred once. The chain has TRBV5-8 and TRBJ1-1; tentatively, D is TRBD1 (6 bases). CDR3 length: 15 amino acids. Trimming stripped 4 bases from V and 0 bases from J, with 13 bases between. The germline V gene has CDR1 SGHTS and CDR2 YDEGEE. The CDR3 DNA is TGTGCCAGCAGCCACCCCTGGGGGCTGAACACTGAAGCTTTCTTT. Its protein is CASSHPWGLNTEAFF.

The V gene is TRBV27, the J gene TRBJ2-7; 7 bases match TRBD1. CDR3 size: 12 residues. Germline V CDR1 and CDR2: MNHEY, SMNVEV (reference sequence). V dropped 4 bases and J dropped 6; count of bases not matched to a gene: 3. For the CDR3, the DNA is TGTGCCAGCAGTTGGGCAGGGGGCGAGCAGTACTTC. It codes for CASSWAGGEQYF.

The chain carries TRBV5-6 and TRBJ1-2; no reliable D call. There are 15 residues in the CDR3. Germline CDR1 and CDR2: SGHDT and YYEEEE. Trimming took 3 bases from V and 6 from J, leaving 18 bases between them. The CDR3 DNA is TGTGCCAGCAGCTCTCCAGGAGCACTACCTGATGGCTACACCTTC. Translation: CASSSPGALPDGYTF.